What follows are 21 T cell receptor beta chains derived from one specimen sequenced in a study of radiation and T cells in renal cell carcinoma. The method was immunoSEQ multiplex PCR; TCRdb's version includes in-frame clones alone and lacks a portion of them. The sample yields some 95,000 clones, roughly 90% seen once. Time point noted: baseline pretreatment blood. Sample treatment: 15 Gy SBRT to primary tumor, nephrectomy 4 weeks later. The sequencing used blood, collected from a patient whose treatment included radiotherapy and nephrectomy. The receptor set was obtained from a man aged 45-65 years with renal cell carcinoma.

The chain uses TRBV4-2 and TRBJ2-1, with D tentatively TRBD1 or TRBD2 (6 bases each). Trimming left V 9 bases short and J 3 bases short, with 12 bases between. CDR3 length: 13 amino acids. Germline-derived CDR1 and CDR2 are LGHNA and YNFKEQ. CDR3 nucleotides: TGTGCCAGTTCCGGGGGCTACTACAATGAGCAGTTCTTC. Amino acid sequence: CASSGGYYNEQFF.

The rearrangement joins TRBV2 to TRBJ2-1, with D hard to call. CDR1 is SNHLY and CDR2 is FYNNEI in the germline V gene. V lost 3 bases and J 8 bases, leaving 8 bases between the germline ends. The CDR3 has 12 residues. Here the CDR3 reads CASSETYYEQFF. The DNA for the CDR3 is TGTGCCAGCAGTGAGACGTACTATGAGCAGTTCTTC. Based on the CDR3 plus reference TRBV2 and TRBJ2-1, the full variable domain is EPEVTQTPSHQVTQMGQEVILRCVPISNHLYFYWYRQILGQKVEFLVSFYNNEISEKSEIFDDQFSVERPDGSNFTLKIRSTKLEDSAMYFCASSETYYEQFFGPGTRLTVL.

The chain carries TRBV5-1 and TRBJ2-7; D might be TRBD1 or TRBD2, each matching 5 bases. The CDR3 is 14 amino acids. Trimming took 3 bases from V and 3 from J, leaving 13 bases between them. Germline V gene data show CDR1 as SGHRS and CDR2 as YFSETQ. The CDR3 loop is CASSSGASNYEQYF. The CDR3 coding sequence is TGCGCCAGCAGCTCCGGGGCTTCAAACTACGAGCAGTACTTC. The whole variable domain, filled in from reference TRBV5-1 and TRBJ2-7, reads KAGVTQTPRYLIKTRGQQVTLSCSPISGHRSVSWYQQTPGQGLQFLFEYFSETQRNKGNFPGRFSGRQFSNSRSEMNVSTLELGDSALYLCASSSGASNYEQYFGPGTRLTVT.

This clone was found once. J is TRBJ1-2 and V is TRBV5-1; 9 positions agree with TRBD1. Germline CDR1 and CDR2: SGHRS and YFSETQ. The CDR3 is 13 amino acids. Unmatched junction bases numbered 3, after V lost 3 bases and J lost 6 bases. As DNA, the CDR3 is TGCGCCAGCAGCTCTACAGGGGGCGATGGCTACACCTTC. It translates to CASSSTGGDGYTF. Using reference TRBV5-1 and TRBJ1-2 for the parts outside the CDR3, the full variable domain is KAGVTQTPRYLIKTRGQQVTLSCSPISGHRSVSWYQQTPGQGLQFLFEYFSETQRNKGNFPGRFSGRQFSNSRSEMNVSTLELGDSALYLCASSSTGGDGYTFGSGTRLTVV.

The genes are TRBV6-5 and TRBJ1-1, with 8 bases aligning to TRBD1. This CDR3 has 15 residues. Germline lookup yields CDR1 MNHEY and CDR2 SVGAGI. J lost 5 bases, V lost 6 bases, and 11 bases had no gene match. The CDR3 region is CASSRFDRGGTEAFF. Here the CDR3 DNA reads TGTGCCAGCAGCAGATTCGACAGGGGAGGAACTGAAGCTTTCTTT.

The CDR3 bases are TGTGCCAGCAGTTTCGGATATAAACTAGCGAACACTGAAGCTTTCTTT. Translating it yields CASSFGYKLANTEAFF. The chain employs TRBV27 and TRBJ1-1; D is ambiguous. Germline V gene sequence: CDR1 MNHEY, CDR2 SMNVEV (reference sequence). This CDR3 region has 16 residues. The V and J ends lost 3 bases and 1 base respectively, with 15 bases between them.

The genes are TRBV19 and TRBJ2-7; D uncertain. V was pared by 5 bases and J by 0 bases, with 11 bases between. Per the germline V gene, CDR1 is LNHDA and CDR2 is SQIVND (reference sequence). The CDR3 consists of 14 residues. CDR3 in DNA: TGTGCCAGTAGTGCGAGGCCTAGCTCCTACGAGCAGTACTTC. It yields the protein CASSARPSSYEQYF.

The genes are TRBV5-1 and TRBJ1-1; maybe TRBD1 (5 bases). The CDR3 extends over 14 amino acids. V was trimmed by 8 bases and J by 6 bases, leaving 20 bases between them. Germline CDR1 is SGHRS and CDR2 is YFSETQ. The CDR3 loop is CASSLGGIGAEAFF. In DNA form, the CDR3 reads TGCGCCAGTTCCCTTGGGGGGATTGGCGCTGAAGCTTTCTTT. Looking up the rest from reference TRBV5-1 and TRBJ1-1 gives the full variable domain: KAGVTQTPRYLIKTRGQQVTLSCSPISGHRSVSWYQQTPGQGLQFLFEYFSETQRNKGNFPGRFSGRQFSNSRSEMNVSTLELGDSALYLCASSLGGIGAEAFFGQGTRLTVV.

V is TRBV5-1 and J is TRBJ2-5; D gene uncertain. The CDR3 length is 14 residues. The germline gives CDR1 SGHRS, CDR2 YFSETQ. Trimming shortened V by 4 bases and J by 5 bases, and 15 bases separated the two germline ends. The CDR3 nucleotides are TGCGCCAGCAGCCCTGCCGGGTTTGGGGAGACCCAGTACTTC. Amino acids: CASSPAGFGETQYF. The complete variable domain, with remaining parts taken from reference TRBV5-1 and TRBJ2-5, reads KAGVTQTPRYLIKTRGQQVTLSCSPISGHRSVSWYQQTPGQGLQFLFEYFSETQRNKGNFPGRFSGRQFSNSRSEMNVSTLELGDSALYLCASSPAGFGETQYFGPGTRLLVL.

This CDR3 is CARSVRLWDYEQYF. In DNA, the CDR3 is TGTGCCAGAAGCGTCCGATTGTGGGACTACGAGCAGTACTTC. The V and J genes are TRBV5-3 and TRBJ2-7; D is ambiguous. TRBV5-3 is known as an ORF, though its function is uncertain. Trimming stripped 4 bases from V and 3 bases from J, with 14 bases between. The CDR3 sequence is 14 residues long.

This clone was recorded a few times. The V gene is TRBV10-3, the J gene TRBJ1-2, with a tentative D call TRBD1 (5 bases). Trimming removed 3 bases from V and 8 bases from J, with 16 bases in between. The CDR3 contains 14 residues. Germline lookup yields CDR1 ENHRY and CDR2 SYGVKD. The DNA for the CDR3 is TGTGCCATCAGTGATTCCGTGGGGGGTAGCGGCTACACCTTC. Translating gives CAISDSVGGSGYTF.

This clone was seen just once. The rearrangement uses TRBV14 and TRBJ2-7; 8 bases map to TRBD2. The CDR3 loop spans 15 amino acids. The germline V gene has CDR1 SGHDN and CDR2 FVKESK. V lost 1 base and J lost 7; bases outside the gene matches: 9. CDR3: CASSQVEREIWEQYF. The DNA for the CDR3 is TGTGCCAGCAGCCAAGTGGAGCGGGAGATTTGGGAGCAGTACTTC. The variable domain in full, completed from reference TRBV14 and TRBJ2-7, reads EAGVTQFPSHSVIEKGQTVTLRCDPISGHDNLYWYRRVMGKEIKFLLHFVKESKQDESGMPNNRFLAERTGGTYSTLKVQPAELEDSGVYFCASSQVEREIWEQYFGPGTRLTVT.

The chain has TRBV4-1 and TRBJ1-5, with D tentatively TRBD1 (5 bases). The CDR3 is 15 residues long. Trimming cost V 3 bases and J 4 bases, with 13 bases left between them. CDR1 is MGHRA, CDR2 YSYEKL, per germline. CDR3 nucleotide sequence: TGCGCCAGCAGCCACCCGGGACTGACGAATCAGCCCCAGCATTTT. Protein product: CASSHPGLTNQPQHF.

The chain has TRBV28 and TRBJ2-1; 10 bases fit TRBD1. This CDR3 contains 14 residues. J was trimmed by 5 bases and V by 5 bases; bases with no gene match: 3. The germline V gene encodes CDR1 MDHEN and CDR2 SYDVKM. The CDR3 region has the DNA TGTGCCAGCAGTCCCGGGACAGGGGACAATGAGCAGTTCTTC. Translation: CASSPGTGDNEQFF.

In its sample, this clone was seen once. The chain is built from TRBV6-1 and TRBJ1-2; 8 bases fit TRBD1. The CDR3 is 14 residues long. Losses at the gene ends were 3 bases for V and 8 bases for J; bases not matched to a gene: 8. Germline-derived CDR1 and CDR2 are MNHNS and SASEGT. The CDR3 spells CASSELGQGGGYTF. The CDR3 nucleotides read TGTGCCAGCAGTGAGCTAGGACAGGGTGGAGGCTACACCTTC.

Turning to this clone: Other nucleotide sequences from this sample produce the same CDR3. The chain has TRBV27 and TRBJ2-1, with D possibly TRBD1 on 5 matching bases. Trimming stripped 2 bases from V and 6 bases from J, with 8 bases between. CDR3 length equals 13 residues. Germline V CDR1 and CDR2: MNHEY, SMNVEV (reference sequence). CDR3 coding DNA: TGTGCCAGCAGTTTAAGCCAGGGCAATGAGCAGTTCTTC. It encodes CASSLSQGNEQFF.

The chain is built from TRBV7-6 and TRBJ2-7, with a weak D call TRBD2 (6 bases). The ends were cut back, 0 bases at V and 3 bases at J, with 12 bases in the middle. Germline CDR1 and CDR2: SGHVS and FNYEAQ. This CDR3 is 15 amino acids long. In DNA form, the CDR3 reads TGTGCCAGCAGCTTAGCGGTGGGGGGTGGCTACGAGCAGTACTTC. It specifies CASSLAVGGGYEQYF.

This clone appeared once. CDR3 nucleotides: TGCGCCAGCAGCCCGGACCAGACCTATGGCTACACCTTC. It translates to CASSPDQTYGYTF. The V gene is TRBV5-1, the J gene TRBJ1-2; D is ambiguous. CDR3 length: 13 amino acids. V lost 4 bases and J 4 bases, leaving 11 bases between the germline ends. Looked up from germline, CDR1 is SGHRS and CDR2 is YFSETQ.

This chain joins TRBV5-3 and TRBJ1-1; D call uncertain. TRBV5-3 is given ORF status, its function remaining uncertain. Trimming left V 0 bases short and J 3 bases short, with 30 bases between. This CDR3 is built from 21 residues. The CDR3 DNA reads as TGTGCCAGAAGCTTGGAATATAATTTTGGGTTATGGGTTCTGTCGGACACTGAAGCTTTCTTT. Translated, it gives CARSLEYNFGLWVLSDTEAFF.

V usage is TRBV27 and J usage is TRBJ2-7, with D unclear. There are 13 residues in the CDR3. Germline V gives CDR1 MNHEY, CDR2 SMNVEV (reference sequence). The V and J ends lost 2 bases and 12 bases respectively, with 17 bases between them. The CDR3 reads CASSLRGFPQWYF. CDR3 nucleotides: TGTGCCAGCAGTTTAAGAGGTTTTCCTCAGTGGTACTTC.

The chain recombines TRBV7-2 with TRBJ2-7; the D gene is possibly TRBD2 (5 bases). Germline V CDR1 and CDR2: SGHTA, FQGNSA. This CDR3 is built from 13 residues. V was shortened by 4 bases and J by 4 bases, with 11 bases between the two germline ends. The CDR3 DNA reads TGTGCCAGCAGCTCGGGAATCCGTTACGAGCAGTACTTC. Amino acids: CASSSGIRYEQYF. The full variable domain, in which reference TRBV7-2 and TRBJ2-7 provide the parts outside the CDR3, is GAGVSQSPSNKVTEKGKDVELRCDPISGHTALYWYRQSLGQGLEFLIYFQGNSAPDKSGLPSDRFSAERTGGSVSTLTIQRTQQEDSAVYLCASSSGIRYEQYFGPGTRLTVT.